These 13 T cell receptor beta chains were all obtained from the same sample, sequenced in a study of cytomegalovirus exposure and HLA in healthy donors. The primer mix had 60 Vbeta and 13 Jbeta primers. TCRdb's table, derived via immunoSEQ multiplex PCR, lists solely in-frame clones and lacks some. The repertoire holds 120,000 to 150,000 clones, 65% to 80% seen once, with roughly an eighth in the top ten. The specimen sequenced was PBMCs. The receptors here all came from a man in his forties or fifties in good health and CMV-seropositive.

This clone was counted a single time. CDR3 amino acids: CASSQLLAGGPETQYF. CDR3 sequence (DNA): TGCGCCAGCAGCCAACTACTAGCGGGAGGGCCGGAGACCCAGTACTTC. The gene calls are TRBV4-3 and TRBJ2-5; TRBD2 matches 13 bases. CDR3 length: 16 residues. J was trimmed by 5 bases and V by 2 bases; bases with no gene match: 5. Germline V gene sequence: CDR1 LGHNA, CDR2 YSLEER.

The chain joins TRBV7-9 to TRBJ2-7; 8 bases fit TRBD1. Germline V gene sequence: CDR1 SEHNR, CDR2 FQNEAQ (reference sequence). The CDR3 is made up of 14 amino acids. The J segment lost 4 bases and the V segment lost 4 bases, leaving 6 bases of the junction unmatched. CDR3 residues: CASSYGQGRYEQYF. The CDR3 DNA reads as TGTGCCAGCAGCTACGGACAGGGCAGGTACGAGCAGTACTTC.

The chain joins TRBV2 to TRBJ2-1; 11 bases are shared with TRBD1. The ends lost 8 bases at V and 3 bases at J; junction bases unmatched: 12. Germline-derived CDR1 and CDR2 are SNHLY and FYNNEI. The length of the CDR3 is 17 residues. CDR3 DNA sequence: TGTGCCAGCGTTCCCCGACCCGGGACAGGGGGCTACAATGAGCAGTTCTTC. Translation: CASVPRPGTGGYNEQFF.

This clone occurred once. This chain connects TRBV7-7 to TRBJ2-1, with TRBD2 as a possible D gene (6 bases). This CDR3 contains 15 residues. V lost 5 bases and J 6 bases, leaving 17 bases between the germline ends. Looked up from germline, CDR1 is SSHAT and CDR2 is FNYEAQ (reference sequence). The CDR3 sequence is CASSASASLGNEQFF. DNA for the CDR3: TGTGCCAGCAGCGCTAGCGCCTCTTTAGGCAATGAGCAGTTCTTC.

The rearrangement links TRBV7-8 to TRBJ2-3; D is possibly TRBD1 (5 bases). V was trimmed by 6 bases and J by 2 bases, leaving 12 bases between them. This CDR3 is 14 amino acids long. Germline-derived CDR1 and CDR2 are SGHVS and FQNEAQ. The CDR3 region is CASSLTAITDTQYF. CDR3 nucleotide sequence: TGTGCCAGCAGTTTGACAGCGATCACAGATACGCAGTATTTT.

The chain links TRBV4-1 to TRBJ2-7; TRBD1 agrees at 7 bases. Trimming took 1 base from V and 3 from J; bases not matched to a gene: 6. From germline, CDR1 is MGHRA and CDR2 YSYEKL. CDR3 length: 15 amino acids. The chain's CDR3 is CASSQGGGEGYEQYF. Here the CDR3 DNA reads TGCGCCAGCAGCCAAGGAGGGGGCGAAGGCTACGAGCAGTACTTC.

The rearrangement uses TRBV30 and TRBJ2-1; 7 bases agree with TRBD2. Per germline, CDR1 GTSNPN and CDR2 SVGIG (reference sequence). J was trimmed by 9 bases and V by 4 bases; bases with no gene match: 15. The length of the CDR3 is 15 residues. CDR3: CAWIKAGLDDGEQFF. DNA for the CDR3: TGTGCCTGGATTAAGGCCGGACTAGATGACGGTGAGCAGTTCTTC.

V gene TRBV7-2 combines with J gene TRBJ1-2; D uncertain. The CDR3 contains 14 residues. Trimming took 1 base from V and 4 from J, leaving 10 bases between them. The germline V gene encodes CDR1 SGHTA and CDR2 FQGNSA. The CDR3 DNA sequence: TGTGCCAGCAGCTTAGTAGGAGAGTCCTATGGCTACACCTTC. It specifies CASSLVGESYGYTF.

The rearrangement joins TRBV5-1 to TRBJ1-4; D possibly corresponds to TRBD1 (5 bases). The V gene lost 0 bases and the J gene lost 7 bases, with 10 bases spanning the gap. Germline assignment: CDR1 SGHRS and CDR2 YFSETQ. The CDR3 has 14 amino acids. DNA for the CDR3: TGCGCCAGCAGCTTGGCCAGGGAGGGTGAAAAACTGTTTTTT. As protein: CASSLAREGEKLFF.

The chain has TRBV7-9 and TRBJ1-1; the D gene is possibly TRBD1 (5 bases). The V and J ends lost 3 bases and 0 bases respectively, with 8 bases between them. Germline V gene data show CDR1 as SEHNR and CDR2 as FQNEAQ (reference sequence). The CDR3 contains 14 residues. CDR3: CASSFQGLNTEAFF. The CDR3 DNA follows: TGTGCCAGCAGCTTCCAGGGTTTGAACACTGAAGCTTTCTTT.

V gene TRBV19 combines with J gene TRBJ2-7, with D perhaps matching TRBD2 (6 bases). With 1 base removed from V and 1 base from J, the gap between germline ends came to 8 bases. CDR3 length: 14 residues. Germline CDR1 and CDR2: LNHDA and SQIVND (reference sequence). The CDR3 sequence: CASSIAGTSYEQYF. CDR3 nucleotides: TGTGCCAGTAGTATAGCGGGGACTTCCTACGAGCAGTACTTC.

The rearrangement links TRBV9 to TRBJ2-5; 11 bases line up with TRBD2. The J call may be wrong; the DNA end is better matched by TRBJ2-7. The CDR3 has 15 residues. Per the germline V gene, CDR1 is SGDLS and CDR2 is YYNGEE. CDR3 nucleotides: TGTGCCAGCAGCCCCTCCGGGACTAGCGGCTACGAGCAGTACTTC. Amino acid sequence: CASSPSGTSGYEQYF.

V usage is TRBV7-2 and J usage is TRBJ2-7; the D gene is possibly TRBD2 (5 bases). Trimming left V 5 bases short and J 5 bases short, with 25 bases between. Germline CDR1 SGHTA, CDR2 FQGNSA. The CDR3 has 17 residues. This CDR3 is CASSPRLIPDSWNEQYF. CDR3 coding DNA: TGTGCCAGCAGCCCCCGTCTTATCCCGGACTCTTGGAACGAGCAGTACTTC.